These T cell receptor beta chains were read from a single sample in a study of T cell therapy after organ transplantation. Profiling relied on immunoSEQ multiplex PCR, and the TCRdb table lists in-frame clones only, not all of them. Of approximately 3,100 clones in the sample, approximately 82% are singletons; the top ten hold around two fifths. Their specific antigens are unknown. Sequenced material: CD8+ T cells from blood, taken after autologous CMV-specific T cell therapy. These receptors all stem from a human patient who had received a solid organ transplant and had CMV disease. Among the T cells, some may be from the graft donor. CDR3s include the opening cysteine and the closing phenylalanine or tryptophan. The D gene is left open where the match is weak. Where a row states a size, it is once, few, many or the class of an expanded clone; other rows omit it.

V gene: TRBV7-2; clone size: -; D gene: -; J gene: TRBJ1-1; CDR3 length: 14; CDR3 protein: CASSFPGVNTEAFF; CDR3 DNA: TGTGCCAGCAGCTTTCCTGGGGTGAACACTGAAGCTTTCTTT
V gene: TRBV6-5; clone size: once; D gene: TRBD1; J gene: TRBJ1-1; CDR3 length: 15; CDR3 protein: CASSHVTGGNAEAFF; CDR3 DNA: TGTGCCAGCAGTCATGTTACAGGGGGCAACGCTGAAGCTTTCTTT
V gene: TRBV4-3; clone size: -; D gene: -; J gene: TRBJ2-1; CDR3 length: 15; CDR3 protein: CASSQDLDQGNEQFF; CDR3 DNA: TGCGCCAGCAGCCAAGATCTGGACCAGGGGAATGAGCAGTTCTTC
V gene: TRBV6-5; clone size: -; D gene: -; J gene: TRBJ1-2; CDR3 length: 12; CDR3 protein: CASSPPGEGYTF; CDR3 DNA: TGTGCCAGCAGCCCACCAGGGGAAGGCTACACCTTC
V gene: TRBV11-2; clone size: -; D gene: -; J gene: TRBJ1-1; CDR3 length: 13; CDR3 protein: CASSLDTAFEAFF; CDR3 DNA: TGTGCCAGCAGCTTGGATACAGCTTTTGAAGCTTTCTTT
V gene: TRBV7-3; clone size: -; D gene: TRBD2; J gene: TRBJ2-7; CDR3 length: 14; CDR3 protein: CASSVSGSPYEQYF; CDR3 DNA: TGTGCCAGCTCCGTTAGCGGGAGCCCCTACGAGCAGTACTTC
V gene: TRBV6-6; clone size: -; D gene: TRBD2; J gene: TRBJ2-2; CDR3 length: 14; CDR3 protein: CASWTGGAPGELFF; CDR3 DNA: TGTGCCAGCTGGACGGGGGGGGCTCCCGGGGAGCTGTTTTTT
V gene: TRBV5-1; clone size: once; D gene: TRBD2; J gene: TRBJ2-3; CDR3 length: 17; CDR3 protein: CASSSRGASGGIDTQYF; CDR3 DNA: TGCGCCAGCAGCTCCCGGGGTGCTAGCGGGGGAATAGATACGCAGTATTTT
V gene: TRBV28; clone size: -; D gene: -; J gene: TRBJ1-1; CDR3 length: 17; CDR3 protein: CASTSPAAESGNTEAFF; CDR3 DNA: TGTGCCAGCACCTCCCCGGCGGCGGAATCCGGCAACACTGAAGCTTTCTTT
V gene: TRBV6-5; clone size: -; D gene: -; J gene: TRBJ1-1; CDR3 length: 15; CDR3 protein: CASSPFPSLNTEAFF; CDR3 DNA: TGTGCCAGCAGTCCGTTCCCCTCACTGAACACTGAAGCTTTCTTT
V gene: TRBV7-2; clone size: -; D gene: TRBD1; J gene: TRBJ1-6; CDR3 length: 17; CDR3 protein: CASSLDRGGSYNSPLHF; CDR3 DNA: TGTGCCAGCAGCTTAGACAGGGGGGGGTCCTATAATTCACCCCTCCACTTT
V gene: TRBV30; clone size: -; D gene: -; J gene: TRBJ2-7; CDR3 length: 13; CDR3 protein: CAWRNGLDYEQYF; CDR3 DNA: TGTGCCTGGAGGAATGGGCTAGACTACGAGCAGTACTTC
V gene: TRBV10-3; clone size: -; D gene: -; J gene: TRBJ1-1; CDR3 length: 18; CDR3 protein: CAISERLSGAGVNTEAFF; CDR3 DNA: TGTGCCATCAGTGAGCGACTAAGTGGGGCAGGGGTGAACACTGAAGCTTTCTTT
V gene: TRBV9; clone size: once; D gene: TRBD2; J gene: TRBJ2-3; CDR3 length: 15; CDR3 protein: CASSPLAGAGDTQYF; CDR3 DNA: TGTGCCAGCAGCCCCTTAGCGGGGGCCGGGGATACGCAGTATTTT
V gene: TRBV4-2; clone size: few; D gene: -; J gene: TRBJ1-3; CDR3 length: 16; CDR3 protein: CASSQGVGGSGNTIYF; CDR3 DNA: TGTGCCAGCAGCCAAGGGGTAGGGGGTTCTGGAAACACCATATATTTT
V gene: TRBV10-3; clone size: -; D gene: -; J gene: TRBJ2-2; CDR3 length: 13; CDR3 protein: CASSYKDTGELFF; CDR3 DNA: TGTGCCAGCAGTTACAAAGACACCGGGGAGCTGTTTTTT
V gene: TRBV4-3; clone size: -; D gene: -; J gene: TRBJ1-1; CDR3 length: 15; CDR3 protein: CASSQDTAMNTEAFF; CDR3 DNA: TGCGCCAGCAGCCAAGATACAGCAATGAACACTGAAGCTTTCTTT
V gene: TRBV7-9; clone size: -; D gene: -; J gene: TRBJ1-3; CDR3 length: 16; CDR3 protein: CASSLGLHGTGNTIYF; CDR3 DNA: TGTGCCAGCAGCTTAGGTTTGCACGGAACTGGAAACACCATATATTTT
V gene: TRBV6-5; clone size: once; D gene: -; J gene: TRBJ1-1; CDR3 length: 13; CDR3 protein: CASSHRANTEAFF; CDR3 DNA: TGTGCCAGCAGTCACAGGGCGAACACTGAAGCTTTCTTT
V gene: TRBV7-9; clone size: -; D gene: -; J gene: TRBJ2-1; CDR3 length: 15; CDR3 protein: CASSFAARSYNEQFF; CDR3 DNA: TGTGCCAGCAGCTTCGCTGCAAGGTCCTACAATGAGCAGTTCTTC
V gene: TRBV7-9; clone size: -; D gene: -; J gene: TRBJ2-5; CDR3 length: 13; CDR3 protein: CASSLIDGETQYF; CDR3 DNA: TGTGCCAGCAGCTTAATTGATGGAGAGACCCAGTACTTC
V gene: TRBV5-6; clone size: -; D gene: -; J gene: TRBJ2-6; CDR3 length: 14; CDR3 protein: CASWLGSGANVLTF; CDR3 DNA: TGTGCCTCCTGGCTAGGCTCTGGGGCCAACGTCCTGACTTTC
V gene: TRBV27; clone size: -; D gene: TRBD1; J gene: TRBJ1-5; CDR3 length: 14; CDR3 protein: CASSPDRPGRAQHF; CDR3 DNA: TGTGCCAGCAGTCCGGACAGGCCCGGGAGGGCCCAGCATTTT
V gene: TRBV27; clone size: -; D gene: -; J gene: TRBJ2-7; CDR3 length: 11; CDR3 protein: CASSFRDEQYF; CDR3 DNA: TGTGCCAGCAGTTTCAGGGACGAGCAGTACTTC
V gene: TRBV7-6; clone size: -; D gene: -; J gene: TRBJ2-5; CDR3 length: 16; CDR3 protein: CASSLGEGGGQETQYF; CDR3 DNA: TGTGCCAGCAGCTTGGGAGAGGGGGGAGGCCAAGAGACCCAGTACTTC
V gene: TRBV7-2; clone size: -; D gene: TRBD2; J gene: TRBJ2-3; CDR3 length: 14; CDR3 protein: CASSLGGRADTQYF; CDR3 DNA: TGTGCCAGCAGCTTAGGCGGGAGAGCAGATACGCAGTATTTT
V gene: TRBV7-9; clone size: -; D gene: -; J gene: TRBJ1-1; CDR3 length: 13; CDR3 protein: CASSLGGSREAFF; CDR3 DNA: TGTGCCAGCAGCTTAGGGGGCAGTCGTGAAGCTTTCTTT
V gene: TRBV11-2; clone size: few; D gene: -; J gene: TRBJ2-7; CDR3 length: 13; CDR3 protein: CASSQRTGREQYF; CDR3 DNA: TGCGCCAGCAGCCAACGAACAGGGAGGGAGCAGTACTTC
V gene: TRBV30; clone size: -; D gene: -; J gene: TRBJ1-5; CDR3 length: 13; CDR3 protein: CAWKGENNQPQHF; CDR3 DNA: TGTGCCTGGAAAGGGGAAAACAATCAGCCCCAGCATTTT
V gene: TRBV11-2; clone size: -; D gene: -; J gene: TRBJ2-7; CDR3 length: 13; CDR3 protein: CASSLGGVYEQYF; CDR3 DNA: TGTGCCAGCAGCTTAGGCGGGGTTTACGAGCAGTACTTC
V gene: TRBV19; clone size: -; D gene: -; J gene: TRBJ2-1; CDR3 length: 13; CDR3 protein: CATTQTGWNEQFF; CDR3 DNA: TGTGCCACCACGCAAACAGGCTGGAATGAGCAGTTCTTC
V gene: TRBV19; clone size: -; D gene: -; J gene: TRBJ2-1; CDR3 length: 16; CDR3 protein: CASSIVGHGLYNEQFF; CDR3 DNA: TGTGCCAGTAGTATAGTGGGGCATGGGCTTTACAATGAGCAGTTCTTC
V gene: TRBV9; clone size: once; D gene: TRBD1; J gene: TRBJ2-1; CDR3 length: 14; CDR3 protein: CASSVGGQGAEQFF; CDR3 DNA: TGTGCCAGCAGCGTAGGAGGACAGGGGGCAGAGCAGTTCTTC
V gene: TRBV6-5; clone size: -; D gene: -; J gene: TRBJ2-5; CDR3 length: 15; CDR3 protein: CASSPGDQRQETQYF; CDR3 DNA: TGTGCCAGCAGTCCCGGCGACCAACGACAAGAGACCCAGTACTTC
V gene: TRBV7-3; clone size: -; D gene: -; J gene: TRBJ2-2; CDR3 length: 11; CDR3 protein: CASSGDGELFF; CDR3 DNA: TGTGCCAGCAGCGGGGACGGGGAGCTGTTTTTT
V gene: TRBV29-1; clone size: -; D gene: TRBD1; J gene: TRBJ1-3; CDR3 length: 16; CDR3 protein: CSVTGGGYPSGNTIYF; CDR3 DNA: TGCAGCGTGACAGGGGGCGGATACCCCTCTGGAAACACCATATATTTT
V gene: TRBV25-1; clone size: -; D gene: -; J gene: TRBJ2-7; CDR3 length: 14; CDR3 protein: CASSEGGYTWEQYF; CDR3 DNA: TGTGCCAGCAGTGAGGGCGGATACACTTGGGAGCAGTACTTC
V gene: TRBV7-8; clone size: -; D gene: -; J gene: TRBJ2-6; CDR3 length: 14; CDR3 protein: CASFMGSGANVLTF; CDR3 DNA: TGTGCCAGCTTTATGGGGTCTGGGGCCAACGTCCTGACTTTC
V gene: TRBV27; clone size: -; D gene: TRBD2; J gene: TRBJ2-1; CDR3 length: 13; CDR3 protein: CAIGLAGVTEQFF; CDR3 DNA: TGTGCCATCGGACTAGCGGGAGTTACTGAGCAGTTCTTC